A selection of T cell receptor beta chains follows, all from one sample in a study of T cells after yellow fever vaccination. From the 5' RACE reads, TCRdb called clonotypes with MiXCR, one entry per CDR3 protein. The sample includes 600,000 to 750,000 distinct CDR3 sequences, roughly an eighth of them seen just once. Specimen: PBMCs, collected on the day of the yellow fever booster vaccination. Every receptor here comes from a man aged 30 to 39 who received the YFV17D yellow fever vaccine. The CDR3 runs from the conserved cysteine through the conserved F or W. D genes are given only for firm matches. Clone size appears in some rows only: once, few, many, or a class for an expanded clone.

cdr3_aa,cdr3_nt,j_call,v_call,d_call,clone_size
CASSIIAGGTEETQYF,TGCGCCAGCAGCATCATAGCGGGAGGAACAGAAGAGACCCAGTACTTC,TRBJ2-5,TRBV5-1,TRBD2,few
CSDLQGRDTQYF,TGCAGCGACCTACAGGGGAGAGATACGCAGTATTTT,TRBJ2-3,TRBV29-1,TRBD1,many
CASSLPGQAYNEQFF,TGTGCCAGCAGCTTGCCGGGACAGGCCTACAATGAGCAGTTCTTC,TRBJ2-1,TRBV5-6,TRBD1,-
CASSSPVRAQYF,TGTGCCAGCAGTTCACCAGTAAGGGCGCAGTATTTT,TRBJ2-3,TRBV6-5,-,few
CSSLTTSRSGANVLTF,TGCAGCTCATTGACCACTAGCAGGTCTGGGGCCAACGTCCTGACTTTC,TRBJ2-6,TRBV29-1,-,few
CASSLGTSGNLQYF,TGTGCCAGCAGCCTCGGGACTAGCGGGAACCTGCAGTATTTT,TRBJ2-3,TRBV11-2,TRBD2,-
CASSNKLYGKNIQYF,TGTGCCAGCAGTAATAAACTCTATGGCAAAAACATTCAGTACTTC,TRBJ2-4,TRBV6-1,-,few
CASSSGTSGMNTGELFF,TGTGCCAGCAGCTCCGGGACTAGCGGGATGAACACCGGGGAGCTGTTTTTT,TRBJ2-2,TRBV7-3,TRBD2,many
CASQHSNTGELFF,TGTGCCAGCCAGCATTCGAACACCGGGGAGCTGTTTTTT,TRBJ2-2,TRBV3-1,-,-
CASQRTRGETQYF,TGTGCCAGCCAAAGGACTAGAGGGGAGACCCAGTACTTC,TRBJ2-5,TRBV18,TRBD2,-
CAIGPRGRGPNQPQHF,TGTGCCATCGGCCCAAGGGGCAGGGGTCCAAATCAGCCCCAGCATTTT,TRBJ1-5,TRBV10-3,-,-
CSAFTGTGYEQYF,TGCAGTGCTTTCACCGGGACGGGCTACGAGCAGTACTTC,TRBJ2-7,TRBV20-1,-,few
CASSWGDSYQETQYF,TGCGCCAGCAGCTGGGGGGACTCGTACCAAGAGACCCAGTACTTC,TRBJ2-5,TRBV5-1,-,many
CASSPQGGSTGELFF,TGTGCCAGCAGTCCCCAGGGGGGTAGCACCGGGGAGCTGTTTTTT,TRBJ2-2,TRBV6-1,-,few
CAISGPGAYNEQFF,TGTGCCATCTCAGGTCCCGGCGCCTACAATGAGCAGTTCTTC,TRBJ2-1,TRBV10-3,-,few
CASTLGTGGSYNSPLHF,TGCGCCAGCACCTTGGGGACAGGGGGGTCCTATAATTCACCCCTCCACTTT,TRBJ1-6,TRBV5-1,TRBD1,-
CASSQDRSQWIF,TGTGCCAGCAGCCAAGATCGTAGTCAATGGATCTTC,TRBJ2-1,TRBV3-1,-,-
CASSYFGRNTDTQYF,TGTGCCAGCAGTTACTTTGGGAGGAACACAGATACGCAGTATTTT,TRBJ2-3,TRBV6-5,-,few
CASSLIASGTYEQYF,TGTGCCAGCAGCCTTATAGCTAGCGGAACCTACGAGCAGTACTTC,TRBJ2-7,TRBV28,TRBD2,-
CASSGPDRPPYEQYF,TGTGCCAGCTCAGGCCCGGATCGCCCTCCCTACGAGCAGTACTTC,TRBJ2-7,TRBV18,-,few